This is a list of T cell receptor beta chains from one sample in a study of cytomegalovirus exposure and HLA in healthy donors. Only in-frame clones appear in the TCRdb table, and some are missing; sequencing was by immunoSEQ multiplex PCR. Altogether approximately 61,000 clones are present, approximately 80% being singletons, with the ten largest covering 7.5% to 9%. The material sequenced was PBMCs. The receptors were gathered from a man between 18 and 29 years old in good health and CMV-seropositive. The CDR3 runs from the conserved cysteine through the conserved F or W. The D gene is left open where the match is weak. Clone size appears in some rows only: once, few, many, or a class for an expanded clone.

>-|TRBV9|TRBD2|TRBJ2-5
TGTGCCAGCAGCGCTAGCGGGTCAGGGGAGACCCAGTACTTC
CASSASGSGETQYF
>-|TRBV5-1|TRBD2|TRBJ2-1
TGCGCCAGCAGCCCTAGCGGAACCTACAATGAGCAGTTCTTC
CASSPSGTYNEQFF
>-|TRBV10-3|-|TRBJ2-3
TGTGCCATCAGTGAGTGGAGCCGGGACACAGATACGCAGTATTTT
CAISEWSRDTDTQYF
>-|TRBV30|-|TRBJ2-7
TGTGCCTGGAGTGGACAGCCGACCTACGAGCAGTACTTC
CAWSGQPTYEQYF
>-|TRBV25-1|TRBD1|TRBJ1-2
TGTGCCAGCATCGGGACAGGGGGCGCGGGGGGCTACACCTTC
CASIGTGGAGGYTF
>-|TRBV30|-|TRBJ1-2
TGTGCCTGGAGTGTAGGGGTCGGTGGCTACACCTTC
CAWSVGVGGYTF
>-|TRBV29-1|TRBD1|TRBJ1-2
TGCAGCGTTTTCCAGGGGGCGGATGGCTACACCTTC
CSVFQGADGYTF
>-|TRBV29-1|-|TRBJ2-3
TGCAGCGTTTTCCAAAGCACAGATACGCAGTATTTT
CSVFQSTDTQYF
>-|TRBV6-1|TRBD2|TRBJ2-1
TGTGCCAGCAGTGAACTAGCGGGCTCCTACAATGAGCAGTTCTTC
CASSELAGSYNEQFF
>-|TRBV4-1|TRBD1|TRBJ1-2
TGCGCCAGCAGTCCAGGGGGCTATGGCTACACCTTC
CASSPGGYGYTF
>-|TRBV5-1|TRBD2|TRBJ2-5
TGCGCCAGCACCCAGACTAGCGGGAGTGGGGAGACCCAGTACTTC
CASTQTSGSGETQYF
>-|TRBV10-2|-|TRBJ1-1
TGCGCCAGCAGTGCCCAACAGGGTCCCTACACTGAAGCTTTCTTT
CASSAQQGPYTEAFF
>-|TRBV10-2|TRBD2|TRBJ2-2
TGCGCCAGCAGAATCGCGGGAGGGGCCGGGGAGCTGTTTTTT
CASRIAGGAGELFF
>-|TRBV9|TRBD1|TRBJ1-2
TGTGCCAGCAGCCCCAGACAGGGTGGTGACTATGGCTACACCTTC
CASSPRQGGDYGYTF
>-|TRBV4-1|TRBD1|TRBJ2-5
TGCGCCAGCAGCCAAGGGGACAGGGGGACTCAAGAGACCCAGTACTTC
CASSQGDRGTQETQYF
>-|TRBV28|TRBD1|TRBJ1-5
TGTGCCAGCAGTTTATGGGGCAGGGGGCAACCTGGTCAGCCCCAGCATTTT
CASSLWGRGQPGQPQHF
>few|TRBV6-4|TRBD1|TRBJ2-2
TGTGCCAGCAGCGGGACAGGGGTTACCGGGGAGCTGTTTTTT
CASSGTGVTGELFF
>once|TRBV2|-|TRBJ2-3
TGTGCCAGCAGGGATATTGGAGGGAGTTCAGATACGCAGTATTTT
CASRDIGGSSDTQYF
>-|TRBV6-5|TRBD2|TRBJ2-1
TGTGCCAGCAGGTCCCACAAGGCGGGAGCGGATGAGCAGTTCTTC
CASRSHKAGADEQFF
>-|TRBV6-5|-|TRBJ2-2
TGTGCCACCACCCGGGTGGGAGGCACCGGGGAGCTGTTTTTT
CATTRVGGTGELFF
>-|TRBV9|TRBD2|TRBJ2-2
TGTGCCAGCAGCGTACCGCGGGGGGCTGACACCGGGGAGCTGTTTTTT
CASSVPRGADTGELFF
>-|TRBV4-1|-|TRBJ2-5
TGCGCCAGCAGCCAAGAGTCACAGGGATGGGAGACCCAGTACTTC
CASSQESQGWETQYF
>-|TRBV9|TRBD2|TRBJ2-3
TGTGCCAGCAGTCTTGGACTAGTTCGTCCGGATACGCAGTATTTT
CASSLGLVRPDTQYF
>few|TRBV30|TRBD1|TRBJ2-7
TGTGCCTGGAGTTTTCGCCCCGGGACAGGGGCTTACGAGCAGTACTTC
CAWSFRPGTGAYEQYF
>-|TRBV18|TRBD2|TRBJ2-5
TGTGCCAGCTCACCAAGGACTAGTCACGAGACCCAGTACTTC
CASSPRTSHETQYF
>-|TRBV14|-|TRBJ1-5
TGTGCCAGCAGCCAAGATTGGGCACAGCCCCAGCATTTT
CASSQDWAQPQHF
>-|TRBV15|-|TRBJ1-1
TGTGCCACCAGCAGGACGGACATGAACACTGAAGCTTTCTTT
CATSRTDMNTEAFF
>-|TRBV30|TRBD2|TRBJ2-5
TGTGCCTGGAAGCGGGGGCCATTGCTAGAGACCCAGTACTTC
CAWKRGPLLETQYF
>-|TRBV30|-|TRBJ1-1
TGTGCCTGGAAATCGCGAGAGAACACTGAAGCTTTCTTT
CAWKSRENTEAFF
>few|TRBV5-8|-|TRBJ1-5
TGTGCCAGCAGCTTGGTATTGCAGCCCCAGCATTTT
CASSLVLQPQHF
>once|TRBV10-1|TRBD1|TRBJ1-1
TGCGCCTCGTCTAGGACAGGGGGAAACACTGAAGCTTTCTTT
CASSRTGGNTEAFF
>-|TRBV27|TRBD1|TRBJ1-2
TGTGCCAGCAGGACTCGACAGGGGGATGGCTACACCTTC
CASRTRQGDGYTF
>few|TRBV5-6|TRBD2|TRBJ2-1
TGTGCCAGCAGCTTGGCCGGGGGGAACAATGAGCAGTTCTTC
CASSLAGGNNEQFF
>many|TRBV6-5|-|TRBJ1-3
TGTGCCAGCCGATACAGGGAAACTGGAAACACCATATATTTT
CASRYRETGNTIYF
>few|TRBV6-1|TRBD2|TRBJ2-1
TGTGCCAGCGGGGGACTAGCGAGGGTTCATGAGCAGTTCTTC
CASGGLARVHEQFF
>once|TRBV9|-|TRBJ1-6
TGTGCCAGCAGCGAGGCAGGGTACAATTCACCCCTCCACTTT
CASSEAGYNSPLHF
>-|TRBV5-4|TRBD2|TRBJ2-7
TGTGCCAGCAGCTTGGCACTAGCGGTACCTTTGGACGAGCAGTACTTC
CASSLALAVPLDEQYF
>-|TRBV6-5|TRBD1|TRBJ1-1
TGTGCCAGCAGTTTATCAGCAGGGGGCTGGACTGAAGCTTTCTTT
CASSLSAGGWTEAFF
>-|TRBV5-6|-|TRBJ1-2
TGTGCCAGCAGCTTGCAGGGGATCGGGTATGGCTACACCTTC
CASSLQGIGYGYTF
>-|TRBV7-2|TRBD1|TRBJ2-2
TGTGCCAGCAGCCCGAGACAGGGCCCCGGGGAGCTGTTTTTT
CASSPRQGPGELFF
>-|TRBV11-2|-|TRBJ2-6
TGTGCCAGCAGCTTACAGGGTGCTGGGGCCAACGTCCTGACTTTC
CASSLQGAGANVLTF
>once|TRBV4-2|TRBD2|TRBJ2-7
TGTGCCAGCAGCCAAGATTGGGCGGTAGCGGGGCTCTACGAGCAGTACTTC
CASSQDWAVAGLYEQYF
>-|TRBV4-1|TRBD1|TRBJ1-5
TGCGCCAGCAGCCAACCGGGCAGGGGGAGAAATCAGCCCCAGCATTTT
CASSQPGRGRNQPQHF
>-|TRBV2|TRBD2|TRBJ2-1
TGTGCCAGCAGTGAACTAGCGGGGGGGCTGAGTGAGCAGTTCTTC
CASSELAGGLSEQFF
>-|TRBV29-1|-|TRBJ1-1
TGCAGCGTATGGGACACAGCGAACACTGAAGCTTTCTTT
CSVWDTANTEAFF
>-|TRBV19|-|TRBJ1-1
TGTGCCAGTAGTATAGATCCGAGCCTGAACACTGAAGCTTTCTTT
CASSIDPSLNTEAFF
>-|TRBV6-5|-|TRBJ1-1
TGTGCCAGCAGCCACCCCGAGCGGGGATGGTCTGAAGCTTTCTTT
CASSHPERGWSEAFF
>-|TRBV30|TRBD1|TRBJ1-6
TGTGCCGCTCTGACAGGGGAATATTCACCCCTCCACTTT
CAALTGEYSPLHF
>few|TRBV6-1|-|TRBJ2-2
TGTGCCAGCAGTGAAGACCCGGAGACCGGGGAGCTGTTTTTT
CASSEDPETGELFF
>-|TRBV7-7|-|TRBJ2-1
TGTGCTAGCAGCTTAGGGTCCAATGGGAGAAATGAGCAGTTCTTC
CASSLGSNGRNEQFF
>-|TRBV30|-|TRBJ2-3
TGTGCCTGGAGCCTAAACACAGATACGCAGTATTTT
CAWSLNTDTQYF
>-|TRBV6-5|TRBD1|TRBJ2-7
TGTGCCAGCAGTTGGGGACAGGGGGCGGTCGAGCAGTACTTC
CASSWGQGAVEQYF
>-|TRBV7-9|-|TRBJ1-2
TGTGCCAGCAGCAAGCAAGCCAACTATGGCTACACCTTC
CASSKQANYGYTF
>once|TRBV4-2|-|TRBJ2-7
TGTGCCAGCAGCCAAGGAAACACAGACTACGAGCAGTACTTC
CASSQGNTDYEQYF
>once|TRBV30|TRBD1|TRBJ2-5
TGTGCCTGGAGCGGGACAGTCCAAGAGACCCAGTACTTC
CAWSGTVQETQYF
>-|TRBV10-3|TRBD1|TRBJ1-6
TGTGCCACTACCTCGGGACAGGGTTTAGGGAATTCACCCCTCCACTTT
CATTSGQGLGNSPLHF
>once|TRBV28|TRBD1|TRBJ1-1
TGTGCCACGTACCAGGGGGAGAACACTGAAGCTTTCTTT
CATYQGENTEAFF
>once|TRBV6-5|-|TRBJ1-2
TGTGCCAGCCGACGCCCGGACACGCATGGCTACACCTTC
CASRRPDTHGYTF